A single sample gave rise to the 11 T cell receptor beta chains below, sequenced in a study of HIV-infected patients and healthy controls. cDNA was made from about 500 ng RNA using alpha and beta constant primers. Each of the alpha and beta chains got its own library through chain-specific third strand synthesis with indices. TCRdb re-called the 5' RACE reads with MiXCR, one entry per CDR3 protein. The data show about 12,000 distinct CDR3 sequences, 9.3% seen once. All unsorted peripheral T cells were captured because whole blood was used without fractionation. Sequenced here: blood, sampled before antiretroviral therapy. The receptors come from an adult with HIV infection. The donor label of this sample is uncertain.

The sample holds many counts of this clonotype. V usage is TRBV7-2 and J usage is TRBJ1-1, with a weak D call TRBD1 (6 bases). The V gene lost 4 bases and the J gene lost 5 bases, with 11 bases spanning the gap. The CDR3 has 13 residues. Germline lookup yields CDR1 SGHTA and CDR2 FQGNSA. The CDR3 nucleotides read TGTGCCAGCAGCTCCCAAGGGGGAACTGAAGCTTTCTTT. It codes for CASSSQGGTEAFF.

This chain uses TRBV6-6 with TRBJ2-3; TRBD2 agrees at 7 bases. V lost 0 bases to trimming and J lost 2 bases; unmatched junction nucleotides: 2. Germline loops: CDR1 MNHNY, CDR2 SVGAGI (reference sequence). This CDR3 spans 15 amino acids. The CDR3 DNA reads TGTGCCAGCAGTTACTCAGGACTAGTCACAGATACGCAGTATTTT. Protein sequence: CASSYSGLVTDTQYF.

Within the sample, this clonotype is medium-sized. The rearrangement joins TRBV3-1 to TRBJ2-3, with D tentatively TRBD2 (6 bases). Germline CDR1 reads LGHDT; CDR2 reads YNNKEL (reference sequence). Trimming took off 4 bases at V and 3 bases at J, with 11 bases between the two ends. CDR3 size: 14 residues. The CDR3 DNA sequence: TGTGCCAGCAGCCCCGGGACTCTTACAGATACGCAGTATTTT. Its protein product is CASSPGTLTDTQYF.

This clonotype has ten or more counts. The rearrangement links TRBV25-1 to TRBJ2-5; D uncertain. Trimming shortened V by 6 bases and J by 2 bases, and 13 bases separated the two germline ends. This CDR3 contains 14 residues. CDR1 and CDR2 (germline): MGHDK, SYGVNS. The CDR3 DNA reads as TGTGCCAGCAGGCCCCCGGGCCAACAAGAGACCCAGTACTTC. It yields the protein CASRPPGQQETQYF.

The chain carries TRBV11-1 and TRBJ1-2; D gene uncertain. Trimming pared 2 bases from V and 8 bases from J, leaving 15 bases between. CDR1 SGHAT and CDR2 FQDESV come from the germline V gene (reference sequence). The CDR3 loop spans 14 amino acids. The CDR3 nucleotides read TGTGCCAGCAGCTTATTTCAAAGCCGTGCGGGCTACACCTTC. This translates into CASSLFQSRAGYTF.

The table lists this clonotype with many counts. The chain is built from TRBV11-2 and TRBJ2-7; 9 nucleotides line up with TRBD1. V lost 5 bases to trimming and J lost 1 base; unmatched junction nucleotides: 3. This CDR3 has 14 amino acids. CDR1 is SGHAT and CDR2 is FQNNGV in the germline V gene. Here the CDR3 DNA reads TGTGCCAGCAGCCCGGACAGGGGATCCTACGAGCAGTACTTC. This translates into CASSPDRGSYEQYF.

This clonotype was observed many times. The V gene is TRBV2, the J gene TRBJ2-4; possibly TRBD2 for D (5 bases). This CDR3 comprises 15 residues. V lost 4 bases and J lost 1, with 11 bases in between. Germline V gives CDR1 SNHLY, CDR2 FYNNEI. The CDR3 loop is CASSVPRGAKNIQYF. The CDR3 nucleotides read TGTGCCAGCAGTGTGCCGCGCGGGGCCAAAAACATTCAGTACTTC.

There are many counts of this clonotype. V gene TRBV29-1 combines with J gene TRBJ2-1, with D possibly being TRBD2 (6 bases). V was trimmed by 7 bases and J by 10 bases, leaving 17 bases between them. This CDR3 is built from 12 residues. Germline CDR1 reads SQVTM; CDR2 reads ANQGSEA. The CDR3 is CSAGRDSREQFF. The DNA for the CDR3 is TGCAGCGCCGGAAGGGACTCGCGCGAGCAGTTCTTC.

This clonotype is categorized as medium-sized. V is TRBV6-5 and J is TRBJ2-7; D might be TRBD1 or TRBD2, each matching 5 bases. Germline CDR1 and CDR2: MNHEY and SVGAGI. V lost 2 bases to trimming and J lost 4 bases, with 9 bases between them. The CDR3 has 13 residues. CDR3 bases: TGTGCCAGCAGTTACGGCAGGGAGTACGAGCAGTACTTC. It specifies CASSYGREYEQYF.

This clonotype occurred many times. CDR3 nucleotide sequence: TGCGCCAGCAGTGAGGCACAGGGGTATAACACCGGGGAGCTGTTTTTT. This codes for CASSEAQGYNTGELFF. The genes are TRBV10-2 and TRBJ2-2; 7 bases are shared with TRBD1. The CDR3 is made up of 16 amino acids. Trimming took 2 bases from V and 2 from J; bases not matched to a gene: 5. Germline V lookup: CDR1 WSHSY, CDR2 SAAADI.

The V gene is TRBV20-1, the J gene TRBJ1-2; unclear D gene. Trimming left V 1 base short and J 2 bases short, with 11 bases between. CDR1 is DFQATT, CDR2 SNEGSKA, per germline (reference sequence). This CDR3 is 14 amino acids long. The CDR3 nucleotides read TGCAGTGCTAGAGCTGATACAGCCAACTATGGCTACACCTTC. Its protein product is CSARADTANYGYTF.